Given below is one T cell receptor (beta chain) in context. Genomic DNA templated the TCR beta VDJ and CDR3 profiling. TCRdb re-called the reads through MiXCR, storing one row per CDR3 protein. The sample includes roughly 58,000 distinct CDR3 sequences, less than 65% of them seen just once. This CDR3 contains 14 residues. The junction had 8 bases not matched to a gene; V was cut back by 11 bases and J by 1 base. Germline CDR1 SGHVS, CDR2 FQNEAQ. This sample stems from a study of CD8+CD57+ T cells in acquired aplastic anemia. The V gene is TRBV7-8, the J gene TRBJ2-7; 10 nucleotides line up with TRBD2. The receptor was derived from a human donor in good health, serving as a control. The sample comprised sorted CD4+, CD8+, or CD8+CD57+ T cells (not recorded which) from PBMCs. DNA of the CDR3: TGTGCCTGGACTAGCGGAATGGTATCCTACGAGCAGTACTTC. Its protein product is CAWTSGMVSYEQYF. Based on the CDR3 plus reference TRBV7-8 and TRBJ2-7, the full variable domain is GAGVSQSPRYKVAKRGQDVALRCDPISGHVSLFWYQQALGQGPEFLTYFQNEAQLDKSGLPSDRFFAERPEGSVSTLKIQRTQQEDSAVYLCAWTSGMVSYEQYFGPGTRLTVT.